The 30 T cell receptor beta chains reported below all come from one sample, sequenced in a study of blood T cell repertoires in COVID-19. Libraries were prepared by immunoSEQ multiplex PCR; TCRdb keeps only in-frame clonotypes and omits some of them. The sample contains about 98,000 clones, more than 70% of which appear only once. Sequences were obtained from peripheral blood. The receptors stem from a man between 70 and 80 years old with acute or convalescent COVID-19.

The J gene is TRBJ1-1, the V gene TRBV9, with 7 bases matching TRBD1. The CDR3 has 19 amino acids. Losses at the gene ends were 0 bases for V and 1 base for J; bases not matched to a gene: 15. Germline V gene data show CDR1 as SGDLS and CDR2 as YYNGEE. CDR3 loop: CASSVESGGRVSGNTEAFF. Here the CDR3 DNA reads TGTGCCAGCAGCGTAGAATCAGGGGGGCGCGTCTCTGGGAACACTGAAGCTTTCTTT.

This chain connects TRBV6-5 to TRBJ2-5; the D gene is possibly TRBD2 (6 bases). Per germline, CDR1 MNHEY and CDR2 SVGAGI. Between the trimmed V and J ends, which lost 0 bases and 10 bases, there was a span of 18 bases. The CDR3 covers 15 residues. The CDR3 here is CASSYSKGRSGVQYF. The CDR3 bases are TGTGCCAGCAGTTACTCGAAGGGAAGGTCGGGGGTCCAGTACTTC.

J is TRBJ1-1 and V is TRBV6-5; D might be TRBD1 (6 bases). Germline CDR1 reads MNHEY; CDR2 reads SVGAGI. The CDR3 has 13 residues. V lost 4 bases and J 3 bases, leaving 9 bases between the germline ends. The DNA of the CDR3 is TGTGCCAGCAGTTGGGGGCGGGACACTGAAGCTTTCTTT. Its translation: CASSWGRDTEAFF.

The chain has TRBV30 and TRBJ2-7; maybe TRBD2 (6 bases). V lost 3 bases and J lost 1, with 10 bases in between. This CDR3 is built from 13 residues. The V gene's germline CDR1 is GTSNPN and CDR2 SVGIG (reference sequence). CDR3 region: CAWSAGTSYEQYF. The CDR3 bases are TGTGCCTGGAGCGCGGGGACTTCCTACGAGCAGTACTTC.

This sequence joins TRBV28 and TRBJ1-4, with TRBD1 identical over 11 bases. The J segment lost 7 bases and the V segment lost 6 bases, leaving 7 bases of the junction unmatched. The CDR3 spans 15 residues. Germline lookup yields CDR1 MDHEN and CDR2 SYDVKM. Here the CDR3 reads CASSSGQGAVEKLFF. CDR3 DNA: TGTGCCAGCAGCTCCGGACAGGGGGCAGTTGAAAAACTGTTTTTT.

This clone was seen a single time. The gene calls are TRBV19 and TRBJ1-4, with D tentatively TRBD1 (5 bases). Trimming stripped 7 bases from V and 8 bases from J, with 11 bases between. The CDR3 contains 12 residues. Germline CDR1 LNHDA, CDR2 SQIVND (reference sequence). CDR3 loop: CASKGALEKLFF. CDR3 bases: TGTGCCAGTAAAGGGGCTCTGGAAAAACTGTTTTTT.

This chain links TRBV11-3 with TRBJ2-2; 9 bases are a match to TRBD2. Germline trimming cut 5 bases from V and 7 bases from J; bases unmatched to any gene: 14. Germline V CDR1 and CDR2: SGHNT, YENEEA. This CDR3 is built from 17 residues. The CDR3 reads CASSPSGNGGRNGELFF. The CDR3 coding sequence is TGTGCCAGCAGCCCTAGCGGGAACGGGGGTCGGAACGGGGAGCTGTTTTTT.

DNA of the CDR3: TGCGCCAGCAGCTTGGGAGGGACTAGCGGGGACAATGAGCAGTTCTTC. Translation: CASSLGGTSGDNEQFF. This chain connects TRBV5-1 to TRBJ2-1; 13 bases match TRBD2. This CDR3 is built from 16 residues. The germline CDR1 and CDR2 sequences are SGHRS and YFSETQ. V dropped 0 bases and J dropped 5; count of bases not matched to a gene: 2.

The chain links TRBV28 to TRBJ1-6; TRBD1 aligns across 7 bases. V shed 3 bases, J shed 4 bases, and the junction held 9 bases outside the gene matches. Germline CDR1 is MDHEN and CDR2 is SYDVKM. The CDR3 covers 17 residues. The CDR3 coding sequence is TGTGCCAGCAGTTTTCGCGGGACAGCGAGGTATAATTCACCCCTCCACTTT. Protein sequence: CASSFRGTARYNSPLHF.

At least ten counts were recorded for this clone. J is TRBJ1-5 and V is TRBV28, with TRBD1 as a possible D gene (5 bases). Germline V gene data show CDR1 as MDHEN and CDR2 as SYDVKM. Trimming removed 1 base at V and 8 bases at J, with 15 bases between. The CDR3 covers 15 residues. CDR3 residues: CASSLSGAGRKPQHF. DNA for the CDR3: TGTGCCAGCAGTTTATCTGGGGCCGGTAGGAAGCCCCAGCATTTT.

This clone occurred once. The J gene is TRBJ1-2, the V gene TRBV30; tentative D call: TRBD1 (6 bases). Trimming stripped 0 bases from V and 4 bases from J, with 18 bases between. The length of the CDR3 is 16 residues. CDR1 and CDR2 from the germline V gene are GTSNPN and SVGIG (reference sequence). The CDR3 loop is CAWSVLQTGLGYGYTF. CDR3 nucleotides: TGTGCCTGGAGTGTACTCCAGACAGGCTTGGGCTATGGCTACACCTTC.

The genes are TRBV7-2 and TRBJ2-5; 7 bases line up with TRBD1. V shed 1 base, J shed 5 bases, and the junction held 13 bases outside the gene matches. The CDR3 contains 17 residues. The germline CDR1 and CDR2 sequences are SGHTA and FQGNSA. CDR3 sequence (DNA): TGTGCCAGCAGCTTAGGTGCCGCCGGGACAGCTGCTGAGACCCAGTACTTC. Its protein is CASSLGAAGTAAETQYF.

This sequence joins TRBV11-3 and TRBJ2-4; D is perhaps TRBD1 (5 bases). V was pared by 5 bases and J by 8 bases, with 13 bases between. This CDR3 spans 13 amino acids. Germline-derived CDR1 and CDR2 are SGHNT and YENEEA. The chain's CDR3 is CASSRIVGDIQYF. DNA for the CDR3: TGTGCCAGCAGCAGAATTGTAGGGGACATTCAGTACTTC. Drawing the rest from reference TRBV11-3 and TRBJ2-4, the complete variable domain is EAGVVQSPRYKIIEKKQPVAFWCNPISGHNTLYWYLQNLGQGPELLIRYENEEAVDDSQLPKDRFSAERLKGVDSTLKIQPAELGDSAVYLCASSRIVGDIQYFGAGTRLSVL.

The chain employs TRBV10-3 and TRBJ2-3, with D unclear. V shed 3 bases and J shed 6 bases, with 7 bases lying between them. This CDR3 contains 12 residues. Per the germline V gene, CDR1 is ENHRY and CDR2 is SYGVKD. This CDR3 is CAISEERDTQYF. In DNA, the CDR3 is TGTGCCATCAGTGAAGAACGGGATACGCAGTATTTT.

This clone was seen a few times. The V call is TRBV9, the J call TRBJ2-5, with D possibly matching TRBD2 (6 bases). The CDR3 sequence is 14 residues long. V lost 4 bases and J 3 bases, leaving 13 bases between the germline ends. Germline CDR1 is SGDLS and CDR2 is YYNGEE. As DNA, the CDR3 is TGTGCCAGCAGCCTGCGCGGGATCAAAGAGACCCAGTACTTC. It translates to CASSLRGIKETQYF.

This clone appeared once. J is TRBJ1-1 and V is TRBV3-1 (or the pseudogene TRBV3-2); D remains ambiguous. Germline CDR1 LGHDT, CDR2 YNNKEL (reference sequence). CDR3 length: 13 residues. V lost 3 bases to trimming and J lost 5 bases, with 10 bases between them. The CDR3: CASSHRSRTEAFF. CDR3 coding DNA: TGTGCCAGCAGCCACCGTTCGCGGACTGAAGCTTTCTTT.

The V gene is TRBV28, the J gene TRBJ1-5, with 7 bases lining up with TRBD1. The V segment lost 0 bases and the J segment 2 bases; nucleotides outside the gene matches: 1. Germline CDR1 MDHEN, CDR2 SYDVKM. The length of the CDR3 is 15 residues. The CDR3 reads CASSLWDRRNQPQHF. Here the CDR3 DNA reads TGTGCCAGCAGTTTATGGGACAGGCGCAATCAGCCCCAGCATTTT. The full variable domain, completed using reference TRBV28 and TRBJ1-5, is DVKVTQSSRYLVKRTGEKVFLECVQDMDHENMFWYRQDPGLGLRLIYFSYDVKMKEKGDIPEGYSVSREKKERFSLILESASTNQTSMYLCASSLWDRRNQPQHFGDGTRLSIL.

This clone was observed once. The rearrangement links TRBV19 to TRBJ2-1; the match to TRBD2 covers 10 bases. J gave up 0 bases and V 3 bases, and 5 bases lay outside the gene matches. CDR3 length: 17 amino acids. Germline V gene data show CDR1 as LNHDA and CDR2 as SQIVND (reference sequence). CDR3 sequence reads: CASSISRTSGSYNEQFF. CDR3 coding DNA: TGTGCCAGTAGTATTTCACGGACTAGCGGCTCCTACAATGAGCAGTTCTTC. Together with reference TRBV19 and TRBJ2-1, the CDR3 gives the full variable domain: DGGITQSPKYLFRKEGQNVTLSCEQNLNHDAMYWYRQDPGQGLRLIYYSQIVNDFQKGDIAEGYSVSREKKESFPLTVTSAQKNPTAFYLCASSISRTSGSYNEQFFGPGTRLTVL.

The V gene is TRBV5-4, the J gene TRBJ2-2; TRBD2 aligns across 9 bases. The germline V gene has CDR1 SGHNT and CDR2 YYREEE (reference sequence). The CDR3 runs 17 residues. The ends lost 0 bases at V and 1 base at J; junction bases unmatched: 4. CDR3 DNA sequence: TGTGCCAGCAGCTTGGGACTAGCGGAGAGGAACACCGGGGAGCTGTTTTTT. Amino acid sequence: CASSLGLAERNTGELFF.

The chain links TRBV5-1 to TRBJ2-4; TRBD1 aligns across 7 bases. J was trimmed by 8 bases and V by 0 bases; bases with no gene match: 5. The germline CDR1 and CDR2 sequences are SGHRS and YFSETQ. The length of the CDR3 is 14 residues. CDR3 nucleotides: TGCGCCAGCAGCTTGGACACAGGGGTAGACATTCAGTACTTC. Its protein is CASSLDTGVDIQYF. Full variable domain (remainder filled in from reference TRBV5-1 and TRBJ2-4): KAGVTQTPRYLIKTRGQQVTLSCSPISGHRSVSWYQQTPGQGLQFLFEYFSETQRNKGNFPGRFSGRQFSNSRSEMNVSTLELGDSALYLCASSLDTGVDIQYFGAGTRLSVL.

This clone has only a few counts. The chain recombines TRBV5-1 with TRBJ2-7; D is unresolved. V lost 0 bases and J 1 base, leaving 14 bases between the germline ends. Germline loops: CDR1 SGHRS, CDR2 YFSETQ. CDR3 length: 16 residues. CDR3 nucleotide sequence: TGCGCCAGCAGCTTGGCGGAAGTCTACGGGTCCTACGAGCAGTACTTC. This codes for CASSLAEVYGSYEQYF.

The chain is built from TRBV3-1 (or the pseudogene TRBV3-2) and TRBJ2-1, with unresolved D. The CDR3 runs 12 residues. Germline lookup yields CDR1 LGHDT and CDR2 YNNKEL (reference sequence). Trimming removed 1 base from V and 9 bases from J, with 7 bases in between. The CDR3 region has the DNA TGTGCCAGCAGCCAAGCTTTTTTTGAGCAGTTCTTC. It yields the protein CASSQAFFEQFF.

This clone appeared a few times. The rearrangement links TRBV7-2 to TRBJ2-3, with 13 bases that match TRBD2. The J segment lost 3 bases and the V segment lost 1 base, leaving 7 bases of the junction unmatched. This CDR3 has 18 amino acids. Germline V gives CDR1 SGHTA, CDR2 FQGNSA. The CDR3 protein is CASSLVRGGLAGTDTQYF. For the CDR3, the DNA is TGTGCCAGCAGCTTAGTGCGGGGGGGACTAGCGGGAACAGATACGCAGTATTTT.

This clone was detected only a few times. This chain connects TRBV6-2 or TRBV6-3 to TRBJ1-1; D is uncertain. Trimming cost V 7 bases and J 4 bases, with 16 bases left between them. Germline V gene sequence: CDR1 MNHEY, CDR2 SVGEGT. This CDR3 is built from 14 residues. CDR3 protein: CASIPQVGFTEAFF. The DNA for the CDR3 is TGTGCCAGCATCCCCCAGGTCGGTTTCACTGAAGCTTTCTTT.

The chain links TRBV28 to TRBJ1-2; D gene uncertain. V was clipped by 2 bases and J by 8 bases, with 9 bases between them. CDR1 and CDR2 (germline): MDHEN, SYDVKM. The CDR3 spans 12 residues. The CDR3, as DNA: TGTGCCAGCAGTTTAGGGCCCCGGGGCTACACCTTC. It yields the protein CASSLGPRGYTF.

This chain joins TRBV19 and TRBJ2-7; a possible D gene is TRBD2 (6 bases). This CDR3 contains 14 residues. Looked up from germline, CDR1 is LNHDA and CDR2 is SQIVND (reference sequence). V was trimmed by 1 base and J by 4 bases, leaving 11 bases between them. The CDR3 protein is CASSIGDLDYEQYF. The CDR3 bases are TGTGCCAGTAGTATAGGGGACTTGGATTACGAGCAGTACTTC.

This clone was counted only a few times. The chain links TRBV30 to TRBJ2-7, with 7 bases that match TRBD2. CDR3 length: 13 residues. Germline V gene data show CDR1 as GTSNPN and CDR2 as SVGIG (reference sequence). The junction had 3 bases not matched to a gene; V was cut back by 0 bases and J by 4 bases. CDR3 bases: TGTGCCTGGAGTGTGGGGGGGGATTACGAGCAGTACTTC. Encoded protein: CAWSVGGDYEQYF.

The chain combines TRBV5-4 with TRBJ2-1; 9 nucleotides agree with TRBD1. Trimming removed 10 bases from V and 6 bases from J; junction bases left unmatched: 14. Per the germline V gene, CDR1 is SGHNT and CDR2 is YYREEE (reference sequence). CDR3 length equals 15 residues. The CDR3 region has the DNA TGTGCCGGCCTCACTGGGGGACAGGGACCCAATGAGCAGTTCTTC. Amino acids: CAGLTGGQGPNEQFF.

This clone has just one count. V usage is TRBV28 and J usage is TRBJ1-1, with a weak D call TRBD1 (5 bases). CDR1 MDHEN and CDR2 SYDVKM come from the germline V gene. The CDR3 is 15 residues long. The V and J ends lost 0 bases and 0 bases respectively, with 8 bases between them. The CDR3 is CASSLWTDVNTEAFF. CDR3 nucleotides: TGTGCCAGCAGTTTATGGACAGACGTGAACACTGAAGCTTTCTTT.

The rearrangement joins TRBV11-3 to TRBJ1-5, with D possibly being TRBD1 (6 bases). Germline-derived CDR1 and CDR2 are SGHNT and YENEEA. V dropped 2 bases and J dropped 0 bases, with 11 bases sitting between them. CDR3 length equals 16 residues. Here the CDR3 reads CASSLKRRGSNQPQHF. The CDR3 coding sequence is TGTGCCAGCAGCTTAAAACGCAGGGGTAGCAATCAGCCCCAGCATTTT.